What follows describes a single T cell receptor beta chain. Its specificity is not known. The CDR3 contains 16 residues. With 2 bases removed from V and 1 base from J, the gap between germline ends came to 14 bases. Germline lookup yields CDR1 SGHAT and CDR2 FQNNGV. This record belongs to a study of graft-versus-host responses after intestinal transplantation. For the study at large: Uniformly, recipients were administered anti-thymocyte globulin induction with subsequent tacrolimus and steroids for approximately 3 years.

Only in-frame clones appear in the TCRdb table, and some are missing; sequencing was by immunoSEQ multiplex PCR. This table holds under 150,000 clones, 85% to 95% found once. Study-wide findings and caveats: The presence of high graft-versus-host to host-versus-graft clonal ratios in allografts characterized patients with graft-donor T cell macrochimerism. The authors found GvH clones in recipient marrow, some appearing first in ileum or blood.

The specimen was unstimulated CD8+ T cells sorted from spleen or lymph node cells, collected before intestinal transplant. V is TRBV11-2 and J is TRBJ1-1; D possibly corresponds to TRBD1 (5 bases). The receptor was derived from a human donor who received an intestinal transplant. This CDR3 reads CASSLSERGGNTEAFF. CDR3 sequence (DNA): TGTGCCAGCAGCTTAAGCGAGCGGGGGGGGAACACTGAAGCTTTCTTT.